The 24 T cell receptor beta chains reported below all come from one sample, sequenced in a study of blood T cell repertoires in COVID-19. Measured with immunoSEQ multiplex PCR; TCRdb has only the in-frame clones, and not every one. The repertoire holds under 200,000 clones, with about 85% as singletons. The material sequenced was PBMCs or T cells enriched from blood (not recorded which). The receptor source for this set is a woman between 45 and 60 years old who had recovered from COVID-19.

The V gene is TRBV15, the J gene TRBJ1-1; 7 nucleotides align to TRBD1. The V segment lost 1 base and the J segment 4 bases; nucleotides outside the gene matches: 3. This CDR3 region has 14 residues. The germline V gene has CDR1 LNHNV and CDR2 YYDKDF (reference sequence). The CDR3: CATSRAGGGTEAFF. CDR3 DNA: TGTGCCACCAGCAGAGCAGGGGGAGGCACTGAAGCTTTCTTT.

This clone was picked up one time. The V and J genes are TRBV24-1 and TRBJ2-7, with TRBD1 as a possible D gene (5 bases). The V gene's germline CDR1 is KGHDR and CDR2 SFDVKD. This CDR3 has 13 residues. The V and J ends lost 7 bases and 2 bases respectively, with 11 bases between them. The CDR3 DNA is TGTGCCACCAGCGACAGTAACACCTACGAGCAGTACTTC. It yields the protein CATSDSNTYEQYF.

This clone appeared a single time. The CDR3 loop reads CASSLGETGELFF. The CDR3 coding sequence is TGCGCCAGCAGCTTGGGAGAGACCGGGGAGCTGTTTTTT. The genes are TRBV5-1 and TRBJ2-2; D is ambiguous. Per germline, CDR1 SGHRS and CDR2 YFSETQ. The length of the CDR3 is 13 residues. V gave up 0 bases and J gave up 5 bases, with 5 bases separating them.

The chain recombines TRBV19 with TRBJ1-2; a weak D match, TRBD1 (5 bases). V was pared by 7 bases and J by 3 bases, with 12 bases between. Germline V gene lookup returns CDR1 LNHDA and CDR2 SQIVND (reference sequence). The CDR3 is made up of 13 amino acids. The CDR3 sequence is CASNGGKDYGYTF. CDR3 nucleotide sequence: TGTGCCAGTAACGGGGGGAAAGACTATGGCTACACCTTC.

CDR3 sequence (DNA): TGTGCCAGCACCCGGTCGGGGGGCGCCAACGAGCAGTACTTC. Translation: CASTRSGGANEQYF. The chain couples TRBV5-8 to TRBJ2-7; D is possibly TRBD2 (7 bases). Per the germline V gene, CDR1 is SGHTS and CDR2 is YDEGEE. The CDR3 is made up of 14 amino acids. V shed 6 bases and J shed 5 bases, with 18 bases lying between them.

This chain joins TRBV5-6 and TRBJ2-3, with 7 bases lining up with TRBD1. V shed 2 bases, J shed 8 bases, and the junction held 14 bases outside the gene matches. CDR3 length: 16 residues. Germline assignment: CDR1 SGHDT and CDR2 YYEEEE. CDR3 loop: CASSLNRGFISPTQYF. The CDR3 DNA sequence: TGTGCCAGCAGCTTAAACAGGGGTTTTATCTCCCCTACGCAGTATTTT.

The genes are TRBV7-8 and TRBJ1-1; the match to TRBD1 covers 7 bases. Germline V gene data show CDR1 as SGHVS and CDR2 as FQNEAQ. The CDR3 covers 16 residues. After removal of 3 bases from V and 1 base from J, the junction contained 8 bases not matched to a gene. CDR3 DNA sequence: TGTGCCAGCAGCTTGCGGACAGGTATGACGAACACTGAAGCTTTCTTT. It encodes CASSLRTGMTNTEAFF.

This clone was recorded once. CDR3 nucleotides: TGTGCCAGCAGTGAATACCGACAGACGCAGTTCTTC. This sequence encodes CASSEYRQTQFF. The chain uses TRBV2 and TRBJ2-1; maybe TRBD1 (5 bases). Germline-derived CDR1 and CDR2 are SNHLY and FYNNEI. The CDR3 totals 12 residues. Trimming took 2 bases from V and 12 from J, leaving 11 bases between them.

This clone turned up a few times. This chain links TRBV7-6 with TRBJ2-2; no definite D call. From germline, CDR1 is SGHVS and CDR2 FNYEAQ. This CDR3 contains 13 residues. V was cut by 5 bases and J by 4 bases, with 8 bases left in between. This chain's CDR3 is CASSLDITGELFF. Written as DNA, the CDR3 is TGTGCCAGCAGCCTCGACATCACCGGGGAGCTGTTTTTT.

V and J are TRBV27 and TRBJ2-7; 8 nucleotides agree with TRBD1. This CDR3 contains 15 residues. Germline V gene data show CDR1 as MNHEY and CDR2 as SMNVEV (reference sequence). V shed 5 bases and J 2 bases; nucleotides not matched to a gene: 8. In DNA form, the CDR3 reads TGTGCCAGCAGTGGATCCGGGACAGGTACCTACGAGCAGTACTTC. Translated: CASSGSGTGTYEQYF.

V gene TRBV5-1 combines with J gene TRBJ2-2; 9 bases are shared with TRBD1. This CDR3 comprises 16 residues. J was trimmed by 0 bases and V by 4 bases; bases with no gene match: 4. Looked up from germline, CDR1 is SGHRS and CDR2 is YFSETQ. The CDR3: CASSLGTGTNTGELFF. Here the CDR3 DNA reads TGCGCCAGCAGCCTTGGGACAGGGACGAACACCGGGGAGCTGTTTTTT.

This clone was counted a single time. This rearrangement joins TRBV7-2 to TRBJ1-6; TRBD1 might be the D (6 bases). V was cut by 6 bases and J by 10 bases, with 13 bases left in between. The CDR3 is 13 residues long. Germline CDR1 SGHTA, CDR2 FQGNSA. The CDR3 nucleotides are TGTGCCAGCAGACCACAGGGTTTATCACCCCTCCACTTT. Protein product: CASRPQGLSPLHF.

This rearrangement joins TRBV7-3 to TRBJ1-1; the D gene is possibly TRBD1 (6 bases). Germline CDR1 and CDR2: SGHTA and FQGTGA. Trimming cost V 6 bases and J 3 bases, with 17 bases left between them. CDR3 length: 15 residues. The CDR3 coding sequence is TGTGCCAGCAGATTTGGACAGACAAGGGACACTGAAGCTTTCTTT. Its protein product is CASRFGQTRDTEAFF.

The J gene is TRBJ2-2, the V gene TRBV5-1; D perhaps matches TRBD2 (5 bases). Looked up from germline, CDR1 is SGHRS and CDR2 is YFSETQ. With 0 bases removed from V and 5 bases from J, the gap between germline ends came to 23 bases. The CDR3 extends over 19 amino acids. For the CDR3, the DNA is TGCGCCAGCAGCTTGGCGTTTTTAAATCGGGATTACGGGACCGGGGAGCTGTTTTTT. It is translated as CASSLAFLNRDYGTGELFF.

This clone has a single count. The gene calls are TRBV19 and TRBJ2-6; the match to TRBD1 covers 10 bases. This CDR3 comprises 16 residues. Trimming cost V 4 bases and J 0 bases; bases outside gene matches: 0. Germline CDR1 reads LNHDA; CDR2 reads SQIVND (reference sequence). CDR3 sequence: CASSRTGGSGANVLTF. The CDR3, as DNA: TGTGCCAGTAGTAGGACAGGGGGCTCTGGGGCCAACGTCCTGACTTTC.

The sample holds one count of this clone. In DNA, the CDR3 is TGTGCCAGTAGTATAGCCGCAGGGGCGGCTCAGCCCCAGCATTTT. Protein product: CASSIAAGAAQPQHF. V is TRBV19 and J is TRBJ1-5; a possible D gene is TRBD1 (6 bases). Germline loops: CDR1 LNHDA, CDR2 SQIVND (reference sequence). This CDR3 comprises 15 residues. Trimming took off 1 base at V and 6 bases at J, with 13 bases between the two ends.

This chain joins TRBV9 and TRBJ2-1, with TRBD2 identical over 13 bases. Germline V gives CDR1 SGDLS, CDR2 YYNGEE. J gave up 8 bases and V 4 bases, and 12 bases lay outside the gene matches. The CDR3 is 17 residues long. Here the CDR3 DNA reads TGTGCCAGCAGCACAGGGACTAGCGGGATTCACTGGGATGAGCAGTTCTTC. This sequence encodes CASSTGTSGIHWDEQFF.

The J gene is TRBJ1-5, the V gene TRBV5-5; D gene ambiguous. This CDR3 contains 13 residues. Germline V CDR1 and CDR2: SGHKS, YYEKEE (reference sequence). Trimming stripped 7 bases from V and 2 bases from J, with 10 bases between. The DNA for the CDR3 is TGTGCCAGCGCCCCCGGGGGCAATCAGCCCCAGCATTTT. It translates to CASAPGGNQPQHF.

This clone showed up just a few times. The chain joins TRBV2 to TRBJ2-1, with a tentative D call TRBD1 (5 bases). Germline loops: CDR1 SNHLY, CDR2 FYNNEI. V lost 8 bases and J 7 bases, leaving 21 bases between the germline ends. CDR3 size: 15 residues. CDR3 residues: CASSFLTDTANEQFF. DNA of the CDR3: TGTGCCAGCTCTTTTTTAACGGACACTGCTAATGAGCAGTTCTTC.

The J gene is TRBJ1-3, the V gene TRBV7-2; no clear D gene. The germline gives CDR1 SGHTA, CDR2 FQGNSA. The CDR3 sequence is 15 residues long. With 2 bases removed from V and 1 base from J, the gap between germline ends came to 9 bases. The DNA of the CDR3 is TGTGCCAGCAGCTTATGGGCAGATTCTGGAAACACCATATATTTT. Protein product: CASSLWADSGNTIYF.

The V gene is TRBV2, the J gene TRBJ2-3; D is unresolved. The CDR3 sequence is 12 residues long. Germline V lookup: CDR1 SNHLY, CDR2 FYNNEI. Trimming stripped 5 bases from V and 5 bases from J, with 8 bases between. CDR3 in DNA: TGTGCCAGCAGTATTAGTGGAGATACGCAGTATTTT. Amino acids: CASSISGDTQYF. Full variable domain (outside the CDR3, taken from reference TRBV2 and TRBJ2-3): EPEVTQTPSHQVTQMGQEVILRCVPISNHLYFYWYRQILGQKVEFLVSFYNNEISEKSEIFDDQFSVERPDGSNFTLKIRSTKLEDSAMYFCASSISGDTQYFGPGTRLTVL.

The chain uses TRBV7-8 and TRBJ2-7; D not certain. CDR3 length: 15 residues. Germline CDR1 and CDR2: SGHVS and FQNEAQ. Between the trimmed V and J ends, which lost 1 base and 4 bases, there was a span of 14 bases. The CDR3 reads CASSLGGRMRYEQYF. The CDR3 region has the DNA TGTGCCAGCAGCTTAGGTGGCAGGATGAGATACGAGCAGTACTTC.

The CDR3 coding sequence is TGCGCCAGCAGCTTGTGGCTTAGTGAGGTGCTTGGGACTGAAGCTTTCTTT. Residues: CASSLWLSEVLGTEAFF. J is TRBJ1-1 and V is TRBV5-1; no clear D. Trimming pared 1 base from V and 5 bases from J, leaving 21 bases between. The CDR3 extends over 17 amino acids. Germline lookup yields CDR1 SGHRS and CDR2 YFSETQ. The variable domain in full, completed from reference TRBV5-1 and TRBJ1-1, reads KAGVTQTPRYLIKTRGQQVTLSCSPISGHRSVSWYQQTPGQGLQFLFEYFSETQRNKGNFPGRFSGRQFSNSRSEMNVSTLELGDSALYLCASSLWLSEVLGTEAFFGQGTRLTVV.

This clone was recorded only once. The chain is built from TRBV11-3 and TRBJ1-6, with D maybe TRBD1 (6 bases). Germline-derived CDR1 and CDR2 are SGHNT and YENEEA. The CDR3 contains 19 residues. V was clipped by 1 base and J by 0 bases, with 16 bases between them. The CDR3 sequence: CASSLGSGQRSSYNSPLHF. As DNA, the CDR3 is TGTGCCAGCAGCTTAGGGTCGGGACAAAGGAGCTCCTATAATTCACCCCTCCACTTT.